These 18 T cell receptor beta chains came from one sample sequenced in a study of blood T cell repertoires in COVID-19. Profiled with immunoSEQ multiplex PCR; TCRdb holds only in-frame clones, not every one. Of approximately 200,000 clones in the sample, 85% were seen once. The sample comprised PBMCs or T cells enriched from blood (not recorded which). These TCRs come from a man in his forties who had recovered from COVID-19.

This sequence joins TRBV6-5 and TRBJ2-7; 9 bases fit TRBD1. This CDR3 is built from 13 residues. Per the germline V gene, CDR1 is MNHEY and CDR2 is SVGAGI. J was trimmed by 5 bases and V by 6 bases; bases with no gene match: 5. The CDR3 reads CASRRTGGHEQYF. The DNA for the CDR3 is TGTGCCAGCAGGAGAACAGGGGGCCACGAGCAGTACTTC.

The chain carries TRBV27 and TRBJ2-1; TRBD2 aligns across 10 bases. V was clipped by 1 base and J by 4 bases; unmatched bases: 4. The CDR3 is 16 residues long. The germline V gene has CDR1 MNHEY and CDR2 SMNVEV (reference sequence). CDR3 coding DNA: TGTGCCAGCAGTTTATATCCTAGCGGGAGATACAATGAGCAGTTCTTC. It specifies CASSLYPSGRYNEQFF.

Details on this clone: The junction differs from germline at one of its ends, possibly a read error. The V call is TRBV5-6, the J call TRBJ2-3, with 14 bases matching TRBD2. Germline V gene sequence: CDR1 SGHDT, CDR2 YYEEEE. This CDR3 spans 13 amino acids. The CDR3 DNA is TGTGCCAGCAGCTTGGGCGGGACTAGCGGGAGCCTTTTT. It is translated as CASSLGGTSGSLF.

The rearrangement links TRBV27 to TRBJ1-2; 8 nucleotides match TRBD1. V was clipped by 3 bases and J by 8 bases; unmatched bases: 14. The CDR3 spans 16 residues. Per the germline V gene, CDR1 is MNHEY and CDR2 is SMNVEV (reference sequence). CDR3: CASSFVSGTGTGGYTF. The CDR3, as DNA: TGTGCCAGCAGTTTTGTTTCGGGGACAGGCACGGGGGGCTACACCTTC.

CDR3 in DNA: TGTGCCAGCAGTCGAGGGACTAGCGGGGGGAACACCGGGGAGCTGTTTTTT. This encodes CASSRGTSGGNTGELFF. This chain connects TRBV27 to TRBJ2-2; 14 nucleotides match TRBD2. Unmatched junction bases numbered 3, after V lost 5 bases and J lost 1 base. Germline V gene data show CDR1 as MNHEY and CDR2 as SMNVEV (reference sequence). This CDR3 spans 17 amino acids.

The gene calls are TRBV5-4 and TRBJ1-2; no clear D. V shed 0 bases and J shed 8 bases, with 14 bases lying between them. CDR3 size: 14 residues. Germline V gives CDR1 SGHNT, CDR2 YYREEE (reference sequence). This CDR3 is CASSLEEAGLGYTF. CDR3 coding DNA: TGTGCCAGCAGCTTGGAGGAGGCAGGCCTGGGCTACACCTTC.

The chain has TRBV7-3 and TRBJ2-2; weak D call: TRBD1 (6 bases). Germline CDR1 and CDR2: SGHTA and FQGTGA. This CDR3 has 13 residues. Trimming stripped 8 bases from V and 6 bases from J, with 13 bases between. The CDR3 sequence is CASGTGLAGELFF. Written as DNA, the CDR3 is TGTGCCAGCGGTACAGGGTTGGCCGGGGAGCTGTTTTTT.

The chain links TRBV27 to TRBJ2-2, with D unresolved. This CDR3 contains 13 residues. Looked up from germline, CDR1 is MNHEY and CDR2 is SMNVEV (reference sequence). V was cut by 5 bases and J by 6 bases, with 10 bases left in between. CDR3 sequence: CASSPVSAGELFF. In DNA form, the CDR3 reads TGTGCCAGCAGTCCGGTGTCGGCCGGGGAGCTGTTTTTT.

V is TRBV10-3 and J is TRBJ2-7; TRBD2 aligns across 7 bases. With 4 bases clipped from V and 5 bases from J, the junction kept 11 bases outside the gene matches. Germline lookup yields CDR1 ENHRY and CDR2 SYGVKD. The CDR3 has 15 residues. CDR3 amino acids: CAISGLAGVGNEQYF. The DNA of the CDR3 is TGTGCCATCAGTGGGCTGGCGGGAGTGGGAAACGAGCAGTACTTC.

V gene TRBV18 combines with J gene TRBJ1-2; D gene unclear. Germline lookup yields CDR1 KGHSH and CDR2 LQKENI. The CDR3 has 13 residues. V shed 6 bases and J shed 4 bases, with 12 bases lying between them. The CDR3 protein is CASSSQNLYGYTF. CDR3 sequence (DNA): TGTGCCAGCTCTTCACAGAACCTCTATGGCTACACCTTC.

The chain is built from TRBV7-8 and TRBJ2-3, with D unclear. Trimming shortened V by 5 bases and J by 8 bases, and 11 bases separated the two germline ends. The CDR3 has 12 amino acids. The germline V gene has CDR1 SGHVS and CDR2 FQNEAQ. CDR3 DNA sequence: TGTGCCAGCAGCCTCTCTTCGGGTACGCAGTATTTT. Translating gives CASSLSSGTQYF.

The chain combines TRBV6-2 or TRBV6-3 with TRBJ2-1; tentative D call: TRBD2 (6 bases). CDR3 length: 15 residues. The V end lost 2 bases, the J end lost 5 bases, and 13 bases lay between the germline ends. Looked up from germline, CDR1 is MNHEY and CDR2 is SVGEGT. Here the CDR3 DNA reads TGTGCCAGCAGTTACATCGGGGGTTTGAACAATGAGCAGTTCTTC. It yields the protein CASSYIGGLNNEQFF.

The CDR3 DNA sequence: TGTGCCAGCAGCTTGTCAGGGCTGGGCAATCAGCCCCAGCATTTT. It translates to CASSLSGLGNQPQHF. The V and J genes are TRBV5-8 and TRBJ1-5, with D tentatively TRBD1 (5 bases). Germline loops: CDR1 SGHTS, CDR2 YDEGEE. Trimming took off 1 base at V and 2 bases at J, with 10 bases between the two ends. This CDR3 contains 15 residues.

This clone was detected once. The chain joins TRBV5-1 to TRBJ2-3; no firm D call. The CDR3 has 15 amino acids. Per the germline V gene, CDR1 is SGHRS and CDR2 is YFSETQ. Between the trimmed V and J ends, which lost 0 bases and 1 base, there was a span of 9 bases. The chain's CDR3 is CASSLGAPGTDTQYF. CDR3 DNA: TGCGCCAGCAGCTTGGGGGCGCCGGGCACAGATACGCAGTATTTT.

This chain's CDR3 is CASSVTVGGGSTGELFF. In DNA, the CDR3 is TGTGCCAGCAGCGTAACGGTAGGGGGAGGGAGCACCGGGGAGCTGTTTTTT. This chain links TRBV9 with TRBJ2-2; weak D call: TRBD2 (7 bases). Between the trimmed V and J ends, which lost 1 base and 4 bases, there was a span of 17 bases. Germline CDR1 and CDR2: SGDLS and YYNGEE. The CDR3 is 17 residues long.

The CDR3 region is CASSLLGPQGSGSPLHF. As DNA, the CDR3 is TGTGCCAGCAGCTTACTGGGGCCGCAGGGGTCGGGTTCACCCCTCCACTTT. The V call is TRBV7-2, the J call TRBJ1-6; D might be TRBD1 (6 bases). Trimming removed 2 bases from V and 9 bases from J, with 20 bases in between. CDR1 SGHTA and CDR2 FQGNSA come from the germline V gene. The CDR3 sequence is 17 residues long.

V and J are TRBV7-3 and TRBJ2-7; a possible D gene is TRBD2 (6 bases). The V end was cut by 4 bases, the J end by 0 bases, with 13 bases between. The CDR3 extends over 15 amino acids. Germline V gene sequence: CDR1 SGHTA, CDR2 FQGTGA. The CDR3 DNA is TGTGCCAGCAGCTCCGGGACTGACAGCTCCTACGAGCAGTACTTC. Protein sequence: CASSSGTDSSYEQYF.

This clone was detected a few times. The junction shows a germline mismatch at one end, possibly a read error. The CDR3 DNA sequence: TGTGCCAGCAGTTTAGTTCGGGGGGATGGTCTGAATTTT. This gives the protein CASSLVRGDGLNF. J is TRBJ1-5 and V is TRBV28; tentative D call: TRBD1 (5 bases). Germline loops: CDR1 MDHEN, CDR2 SYDVKM. CDR3 size: 13 residues.